The next 24 T cell receptor beta chains were all read from a single sample in a study of blood T cell repertoires in COVID-19. Using immunoSEQ multiplex PCR, the repertoire was profiled, and TCRdb retains in-frame clones only, with some absent. The sample lists over 55,000 clones, around 87% occurring once. Sequences were obtained from peripheral blood. These receptor sequences come from a man between 45 and 60 years old with active COVID-19.

V is TRBV28 and J is TRBJ1-2, with 11 bases fitting TRBD1. The V gene's germline CDR1 is MDHEN and CDR2 SYDVKM. After removal of 5 bases from V and 4 bases from J, the junction contained 6 bases not matched to a gene. This CDR3 spans 15 amino acids. The CDR3 region has the DNA TGTGCCAGCAGTGAAATCGGGACAGGGGGCTATGGCTACACCTTC. Translation gives CASSEIGTGGYGYTF.

The chain recombines TRBV2 with TRBJ2-5; 9 nucleotides align to TRBD1. V shed 8 bases, J shed 4 bases, and the junction held 11 bases outside the gene matches. Looked up from germline, CDR1 is SNHLY and CDR2 is FYNNEI. The length of the CDR3 is 15 residues. In DNA form, the CDR3 reads TGTGCCAGCTCTACCCGGACAGGGGTTCCAGAGACCCAGTACTTC. Its protein product is CASSTRTGVPETQYF.

The rearrangement joins TRBV6-6 to TRBJ1-1; D unclear. Germline values: CDR1 MNHNY, CDR2 SVGAGI (reference sequence). Trimming took off 8 bases at V and 0 bases at J, with 13 bases between the two ends. This CDR3 has 14 residues. CDR3 in DNA: TGTGCCAGCTCCCCCTCCCAGATGAACACTGAAGCTTTCTTT. Translating it yields CASSPSQMNTEAFF.

This rearrangement joins TRBV6-6 to TRBJ1-1, with unresolved D. This CDR3 contains 14 residues. V shed 0 bases and J shed 7 bases, with 12 bases lying between them. Germline V CDR1 and CDR2: MNHNY, SVGAGI (reference sequence). Written as DNA, the CDR3 is TGTGCCAGCAGTTACTCGACGGAGGGAATTGAAGCTTTCTTT. It translates to CASSYSTEGIEAFF.

The chain has TRBV12-5 and TRBJ2-2; 10 bases agree with TRBD1. V trimming: 4 bases; J trimming: 7 bases; junction bases outside the gene matches: 12. The CDR3 covers 17 residues. Germline V gene lookup returns CDR1 LGHNT and CDR2 FRNRAP. In DNA, the CDR3 is TGTGCTAGTGGTTACTCCCGGGACAGGGGAGGGGACGGGGAGCTGTTTTTT. Protein product: CASGYSRDRGGDGELFF. Combining the CDR3 with reference TRBV12-5 and TRBJ2-2 gives the whole variable domain DARVTQTPRHKVTEMGQEVTMRCQPILGHNTVFWYRQTMMQGLELLAYFRNRAPLDDSGMPKDRFSAEMPDATLATLKIQPSEPRDSAVYFCASGYSRDRGGDGELFFGEGSRLTVL.

The V gene is TRBV5-4, the J gene TRBJ2-7; TRBD1 matches 8 bases. Unmatched junction bases numbered 8, after V lost 4 bases and J lost 5 bases. The CDR3 runs to 14 residues. Germline values: CDR1 SGHNT, CDR2 YYREEE (reference sequence). In DNA, the CDR3 is TGTGCCAGCAGCCGTGACAGGGGAAGCGACGAGCAGTACTTC. It specifies CASSRDRGSDEQYF.

The chain links TRBV27 to TRBJ1-3; 10 bases are shared with TRBD1. The CDR3 consists of 16 residues. V was clipped by 6 bases and J by 4 bases; unmatched bases: 9. Germline CDR1 and CDR2: MNHEY and SMNVEV (reference sequence). The chain's CDR3 is CASRSQTGGTGNTIYF. The CDR3 nucleotides read TGTGCCAGCAGAAGCCAGACAGGGGGCACGGGAAACACCATATATTTT.

The V call is TRBV6-5, the J call TRBJ1-3; no clear D gene. Germline lookup yields CDR1 MNHEY and CDR2 SVGAGI. CDR3 size: 16 residues. Trimming stripped 0 bases from V and 0 bases from J, with 9 bases between. The CDR3 sequence: CASSYSAIASGNTIYF. The CDR3 nucleotides are TGTGCCAGCAGTTACTCGGCGATAGCCTCTGGAAACACCATATATTTT.

This clone turned up a few times. The chain links TRBV28 to TRBJ1-2; possible D gene TRBD1, 5 bases. The germline V gene has CDR1 MDHEN and CDR2 SYDVKM. Trimming removed 3 bases at V and 7 bases at J, with 6 bases between. The CDR3 covers 11 residues. The CDR3 bases are TGTGCCAGCAGTTTCGGGGGTGGCTACACCTTC. Its protein product is CASSFGGGYTF.

The rearrangement links TRBV2 to TRBJ1-1; D call uncertain. V dropped 2 bases and J dropped 10 bases, with 11 bases sitting between them. This CDR3 comprises 12 residues. CDR1 and CDR2 (germline): SNHLY, FYNNEI. CDR3 sequence: CASSETAGGAFF. For the CDR3, the DNA is TGTGCCAGCAGTGAAACCGCAGGAGGAGCTTTCTTT.

The sample holds one count of this clone. V and J are TRBV6-1 and TRBJ1-4; perhaps TRBD1 as D (6 bases). With 0 bases removed from V and 8 bases from J, the gap between germline ends came to 13 bases. Germline V gene data show CDR1 as MNHNS and CDR2 as SASEGT. The CDR3 covers 15 residues. The DNA for the CDR3 is TGTGCCAGCAGTGAAGCAGCGACAGGAAGGGAAAAACTGTTTTTT. Its translation is CASSEAATGREKLFF.

The chain couples TRBV10-1 to TRBJ1-1; D is ambiguous. This CDR3 region has 16 residues. Germline CDR1 and CDR2: WNHNN and SYGVQD (reference sequence). The V end was cut by 4 bases, the J end by 0 bases, with 15 bases between. The CDR3 coding sequence is TGCGCCAGCAGTGGTGGTTCGGGTCCCATGAACACTGAAGCTTTCTTT. It encodes CASSGGSGPMNTEAFF.

The chain couples TRBV4-3 to TRBJ2-7; D perhaps matches TRBD2 (5 bases). Germline CDR1 LGHNA, CDR2 YSLEER. Deletions cut 0 bases from V and 3 bases from J, with 18 bases between. The CDR3 covers 17 residues. The CDR3 nucleotides read TGCGCCAGCAGCCAAGACGTAATCAGGACTCCCTACTACGAGCAGTACTTC. Translating it yields CASSQDVIRTPYYEQYF.

This clone was recorded only once. The V and J genes are TRBV7-2 and TRBJ2-7; a possible D gene is TRBD2 (5 bases). This CDR3 has 13 amino acids. Trimming stripped 5 bases from V and 3 bases from J, with 11 bases between. Per germline, CDR1 SGHTA and CDR2 FQGNSA. The CDR3 sequence: CASSLDGGYEQYF. The CDR3 bases are TGTGCCAGCAGCCTTGACGGAGGCTACGAGCAGTACTTC.

The chain carries TRBV30 and TRBJ2-1, with 12 bases matching TRBD2. Germline lookup yields CDR1 GTSNPN and CDR2 SVGIG (reference sequence). Trimming at V came to 2 bases and at J to 6 bases, leaving 5 bases not matched to a gene. The CDR3 spans 15 residues. The CDR3 sequence: CAWSPPSGGGNEQFF. CDR3 sequence (DNA): TGTGCCTGGAGTCCCCCTAGCGGGGGGGGCAATGAGCAGTTCTTC.

V and J are TRBV4-2 and TRBJ2-3; 7 nucleotides align to TRBD2. The germline gives CDR1 LGHNA, CDR2 YNFKEQ. This CDR3 spans 20 amino acids. V shed 0 bases and J 1 base; nucleotides not matched to a gene: 16. The CDR3 region is CASSQESPLAEGGGTDTQYF. The CDR3 coding sequence is TGTGCCAGCAGCCAAGAGTCGCCGCTAGCGGAGGGAGGGGGCACAGATACGCAGTATTTT.

The genes are TRBV5-1 and TRBJ2-2; 9 bases are shared with TRBD2. V lost 4 bases, J lost 8 bases, and 6 bases stayed unmatched. Germline CDR1 and CDR2: SGHRS and YFSETQ. The CDR3 sequence is 14 residues long. In DNA form, the CDR3 reads TGCGCCAGCAGCCCGGGACTAGCCGGTGGGGAGCTGTTTTTT. Protein sequence: CASSPGLAGGELFF.

The V and J genes are TRBV29-1 and TRBJ2-5; perhaps TRBD2 as D (5 bases). Looked up from germline, CDR1 is SQVTM and CDR2 is ANQGSEA. The CDR3 contains 15 residues. V lost 4 bases to trimming and J lost 3 bases, with 18 bases between them. The CDR3 DNA follows: TGCAGCGTTGTCCCAACTAGGACCATAAAAGAGACCCAGTACTTC. Residues: CSVVPTRTIKETQYF.

This clone was found once. V usage is TRBV18 and J usage is TRBJ2-1, with 11 bases fitting TRBD2. The CDR3 length is 13 residues. The V gene's germline CDR1 is KGHSH and CDR2 LQKENI. The J segment lost 10 bases and the V segment lost 5 bases, leaving 4 bases of the junction unmatched. The CDR3 loop reads CASSDGLAGEQFF. The CDR3, as DNA: TGTGCCAGCTCAGACGGACTAGCGGGCGAGCAGTTCTTC.

The chain employs TRBV5-1 and TRBJ1-4; weak D call: TRBD1 (6 bases). Germline assignment: CDR1 SGHRS and CDR2 YFSETQ. CDR3 length equals 15 residues. V lost 4 bases, J lost 4 bases, and 14 bases lay in between. The CDR3 loop is CASSPLRGGNEKLFF. The DNA of the CDR3 is TGCGCCAGCAGCCCCCTGCGAGGGGGTAATGAAAAACTGTTTTTT. The full variable domain, rest sourced from reference TRBV5-1 and TRBJ1-4, is KAGVTQTPRYLIKTRGQQVTLSCSPISGHRSVSWYQQTPGQGLQFLFEYFSETQRNKGNFPGRFSGRQFSNSRSEMNVSTLELGDSALYLCASSPLRGGNEKLFFGSGTQLSVL.

The chain couples TRBV5-1 to TRBJ2-7; TRBD1 aligns across 10 bases. Germline trimming cut 0 bases from V and 4 bases from J; bases unmatched to any gene: 1. CDR1 and CDR2 (germline): SGHRS, YFSETQ. The CDR3 covers 14 residues. The CDR3 loop reads CASSLGTGGYEQYF. The CDR3 DNA sequence: TGCGCCAGCAGCTTGGGGACAGGGGGGTACGAGCAGTACTTC.

The chain couples TRBV7-6 to TRBJ1-1, with D unclear. Germline-derived CDR1 and CDR2 are SGHVS and FNYEAQ. Trimming took off 2 bases at V and 1 base at J, with 5 bases between the two ends. The CDR3 consists of 13 residues. Here the CDR3 reads CASSLQENTEAFF. In DNA form, the CDR3 reads TGTGCCAGCAGCTTACAGGAGAACACTGAAGCTTTCTTT.

The CDR3 nucleotides read TGTGCCAGCAGTTACGAGGGGGGGACAGGGGGTGAAAAACTGTTTTTT. The encoded protein is CASSYEGGTGGEKLFF. The V and J genes are TRBV6-5 and TRBJ1-4, with TRBD1 matching 11 bases. The CDR3 totals 16 residues. J gave up 7 bases and V 2 bases, and 6 bases lay outside the gene matches. Germline V lookup: CDR1 MNHEY, CDR2 SVGAGI.

The genes are TRBV24-1 and TRBJ1-5; D remains ambiguous. The CDR3 covers 16 residues. Germline V lookup: CDR1 KGHDR, CDR2 SFDVKD. Trimming pared 3 bases from V and 2 bases from J, leaving 13 bases between. The CDR3 region is CATSDPRLGGNQPQHF. Here the CDR3 DNA reads TGTGCCACCAGTGATCCCAGACTAGGCGGCAATCAGCCCCAGCATTTT.